This T cell receptor (beta chain) stems from a study of molecular identifiers for immune sequencing clone quantification. Isolation of naive CD8 T cells was achieved by sorting on a CD8+CD4-CCR7+CD45RA+ phenotype. TCRdb itself ran the PCR reads through MiXCR, one entry per CDR3 protein. The sample includes about half a million distinct CDR3 sequences, roughly 23% seen only once; the top ten take under 0.85%. CDR3 size: 22 residues. V dropped 3 bases and J dropped 0 bases, with 31 bases sitting between them. Germline CDR1 reads SGHTA; CDR2 reads FQGNSA. The table lists this clonotype with many counts. The rearrangement joins TRBV7-2 to TRBJ2-3, with D perhaps matching TRBD1 (7 bases). This TCR came from a human donor in good health. Some libraries in this study had Jurkat cell RNA spiked in. Sequencing was done on a sample of naive CD8+ T cells from blood, with Jurkat cell RNA spiked in. Regarding subset: FACS-sorted CD8+CD4-CCR7+CD45RA+ naive T cells. DNA of the CDR3: TGTGCCAGCAGCTTTGGCCATGCTGGAGGGGGCCTCCCCCTAGGTAGCACAGATACGCAGTATTTT. The encoded protein is CASSFGHAGGGLPLGSTDTQYF.